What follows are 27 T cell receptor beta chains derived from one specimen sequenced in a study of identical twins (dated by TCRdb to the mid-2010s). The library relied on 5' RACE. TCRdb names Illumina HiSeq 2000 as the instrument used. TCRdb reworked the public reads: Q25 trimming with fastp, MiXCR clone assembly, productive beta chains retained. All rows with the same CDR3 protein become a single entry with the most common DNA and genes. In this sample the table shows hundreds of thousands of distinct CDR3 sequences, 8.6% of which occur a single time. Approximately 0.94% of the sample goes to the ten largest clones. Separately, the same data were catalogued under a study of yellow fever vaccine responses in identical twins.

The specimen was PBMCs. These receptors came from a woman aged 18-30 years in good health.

The CDR3 protein is CASISGTGAKTQYF. The CDR3 nucleotides read TGTGCCAGCATCTCCGGGACAGGGGCGAAGACCCAGTACTTC. The genes are TRBV28 and TRBJ2-5, with 10 bases aligning to TRBD1. V gave up 7 bases and J gave up 6 bases; unmatched junction bases: 8. In germline, CDR1 is MDHEN, CDR2 SYDVKM. The CDR3 is 14 residues long.

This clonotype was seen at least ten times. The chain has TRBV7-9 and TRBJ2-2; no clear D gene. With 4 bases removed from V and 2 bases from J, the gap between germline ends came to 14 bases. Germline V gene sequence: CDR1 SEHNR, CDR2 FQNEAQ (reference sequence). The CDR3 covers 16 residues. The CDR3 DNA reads TGTGCCAGCAGCTCTGTCGGCCAGATAAACACCGGGGAGCTGTTTTTT. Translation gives CASSSVGQINTGELFF.

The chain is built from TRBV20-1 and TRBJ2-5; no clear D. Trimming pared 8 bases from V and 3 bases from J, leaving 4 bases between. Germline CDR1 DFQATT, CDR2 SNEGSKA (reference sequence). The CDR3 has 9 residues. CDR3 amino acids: CSTKETQYF. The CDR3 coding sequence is TGCAGTACTAAAGAGACCCAGTACTTC.

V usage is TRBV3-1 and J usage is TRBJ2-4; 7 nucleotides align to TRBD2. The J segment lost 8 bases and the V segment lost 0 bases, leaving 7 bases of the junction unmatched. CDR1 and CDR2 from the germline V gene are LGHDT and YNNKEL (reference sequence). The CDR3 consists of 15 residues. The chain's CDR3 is CASSQDVAGGDIQYF. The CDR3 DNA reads TGTGCCAGCAGCCAAGATGTAGCGGGCGGGGACATTCAGTACTTC.

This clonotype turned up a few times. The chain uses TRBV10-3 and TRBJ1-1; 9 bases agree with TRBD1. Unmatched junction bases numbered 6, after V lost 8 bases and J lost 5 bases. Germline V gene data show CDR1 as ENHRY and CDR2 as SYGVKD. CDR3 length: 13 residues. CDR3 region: CAIQQGAKTEAFF. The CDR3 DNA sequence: TGTGCCATCCAACAGGGGGCGAAGACTGAAGCTTTCTTT.

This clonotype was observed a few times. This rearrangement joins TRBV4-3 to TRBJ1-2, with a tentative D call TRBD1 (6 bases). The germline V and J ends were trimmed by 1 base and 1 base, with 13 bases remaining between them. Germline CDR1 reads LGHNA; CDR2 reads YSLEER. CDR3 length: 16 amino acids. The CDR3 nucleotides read TGCGCCAGCAGCCAAGGGACAGCCACCTTTAACTATGGCTACACCTTC. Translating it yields CASSQGTATFNYGYTF.

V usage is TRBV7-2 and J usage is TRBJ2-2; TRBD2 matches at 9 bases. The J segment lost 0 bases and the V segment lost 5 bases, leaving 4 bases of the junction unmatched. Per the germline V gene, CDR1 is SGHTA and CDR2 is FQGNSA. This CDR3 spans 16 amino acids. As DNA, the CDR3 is TGTGCCAGCAGCACAGGACTAGCGTCGAACACCGGGGAGCTGTTTTTT. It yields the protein CASSTGLASNTGELFF.

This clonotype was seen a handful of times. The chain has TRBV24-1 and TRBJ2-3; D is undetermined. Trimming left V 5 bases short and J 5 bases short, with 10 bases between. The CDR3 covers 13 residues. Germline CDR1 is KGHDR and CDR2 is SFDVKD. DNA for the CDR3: TGTGCCACCAGTGCCCGGTATCAAGATACGCAGTATTTT. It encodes CATSARYQDTQYF.

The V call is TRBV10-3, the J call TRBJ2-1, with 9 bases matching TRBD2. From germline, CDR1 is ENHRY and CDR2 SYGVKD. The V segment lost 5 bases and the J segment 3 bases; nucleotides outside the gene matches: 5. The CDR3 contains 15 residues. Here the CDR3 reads CAISPGLANYNEQFF. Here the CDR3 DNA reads TGTGCCATCAGTCCCGGACTAGCGAACTACAATGAGCAGTTCTTC.

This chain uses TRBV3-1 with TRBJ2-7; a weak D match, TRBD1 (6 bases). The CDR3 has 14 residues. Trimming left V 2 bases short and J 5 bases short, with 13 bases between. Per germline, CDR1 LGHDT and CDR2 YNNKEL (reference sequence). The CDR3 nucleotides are TGTGCCAGCAGCCAAAGTACAGGGATCCACGAGCAGTACTTC. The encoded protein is CASSQSTGIHEQYF.

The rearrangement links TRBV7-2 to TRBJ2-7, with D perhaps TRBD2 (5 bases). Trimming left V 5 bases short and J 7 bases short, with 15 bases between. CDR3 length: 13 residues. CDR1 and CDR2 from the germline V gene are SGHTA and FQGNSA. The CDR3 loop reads CASSLLKAGEQYF. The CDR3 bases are TGTGCCAGCAGCCTATTAAAGGCGGGTGAGCAGTACTTC.

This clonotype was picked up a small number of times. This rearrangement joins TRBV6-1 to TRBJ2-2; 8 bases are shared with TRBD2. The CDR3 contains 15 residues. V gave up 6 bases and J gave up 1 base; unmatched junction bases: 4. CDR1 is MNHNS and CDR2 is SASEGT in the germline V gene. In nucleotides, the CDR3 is TGTGCCAGCAGCAATAGCGGGAAGAACACCGGGGAGCTGTTTTTT. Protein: CASSNSGKNTGELFF.

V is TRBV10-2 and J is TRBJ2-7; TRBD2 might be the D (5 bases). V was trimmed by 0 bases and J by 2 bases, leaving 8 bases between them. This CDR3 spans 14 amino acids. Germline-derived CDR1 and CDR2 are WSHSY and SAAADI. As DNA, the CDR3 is TGCGCCAGCAGTGAGTCGAGACTAACCTACGAGCAGTACTTC. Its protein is CASSESRLTYEQYF.

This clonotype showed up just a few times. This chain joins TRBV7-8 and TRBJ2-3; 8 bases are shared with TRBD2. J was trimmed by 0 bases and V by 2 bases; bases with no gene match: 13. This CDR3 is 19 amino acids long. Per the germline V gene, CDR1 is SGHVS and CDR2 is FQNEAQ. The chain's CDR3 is CASSLRSGGPSFSTDTQYF. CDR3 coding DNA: TGTGCCAGCAGCTTACGGAGCGGGGGCCCCTCCTTCAGCACAGATACGCAGTATTTT.

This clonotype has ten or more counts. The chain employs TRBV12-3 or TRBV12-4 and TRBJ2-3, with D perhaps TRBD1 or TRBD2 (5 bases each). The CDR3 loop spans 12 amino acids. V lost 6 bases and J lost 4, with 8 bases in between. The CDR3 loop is CASRGEPDTQYF. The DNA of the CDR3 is TGTGCCAGCAGGGGGGAGCCAGATACGCAGTATTTT.

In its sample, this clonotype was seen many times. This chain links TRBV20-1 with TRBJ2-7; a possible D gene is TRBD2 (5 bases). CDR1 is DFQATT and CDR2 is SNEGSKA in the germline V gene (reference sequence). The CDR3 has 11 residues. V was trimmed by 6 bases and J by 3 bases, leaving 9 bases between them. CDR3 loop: CSANGIYEQYF. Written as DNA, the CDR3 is TGCAGTGCAAACGGGATCTACGAGCAGTACTTC.

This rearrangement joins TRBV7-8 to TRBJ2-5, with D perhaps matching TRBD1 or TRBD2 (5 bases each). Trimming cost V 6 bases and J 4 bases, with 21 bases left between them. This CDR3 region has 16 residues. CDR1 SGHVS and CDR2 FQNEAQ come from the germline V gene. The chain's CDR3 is CASSYSGTDFSETQYF. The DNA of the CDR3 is TGTGCCAGCAGTTATTCCGGGACCGACTTTTCAGAGACCCAGTACTTC.

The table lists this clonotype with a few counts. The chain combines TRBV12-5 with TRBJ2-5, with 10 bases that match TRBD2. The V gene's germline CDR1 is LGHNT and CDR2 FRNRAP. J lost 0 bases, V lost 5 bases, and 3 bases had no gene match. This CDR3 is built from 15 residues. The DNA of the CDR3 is TGTGCTAGTGGTCCAGGGACTAGCGACCAAGAGACCCAGTACTTC. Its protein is CASGPGTSDQETQYF. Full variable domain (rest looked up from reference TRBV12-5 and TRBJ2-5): DARVTQTPRHKVTEMGQEVTMRCQPILGHNTVFWYRQTMMQGLELLAYFRNRAPLDDSGMPKDRFSAEMPDATLATLKIQPSEPRDSAVYFCASGPGTSDQETQYFGPGTRLLVL.

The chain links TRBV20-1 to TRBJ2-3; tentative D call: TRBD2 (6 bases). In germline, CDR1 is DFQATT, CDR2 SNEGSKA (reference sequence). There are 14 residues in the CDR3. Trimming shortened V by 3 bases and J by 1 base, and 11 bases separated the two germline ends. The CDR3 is CSASPGLGTDTQYF. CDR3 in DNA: TGCAGTGCTAGTCCGGGACTCGGCACAGATACGCAGTATTTT.

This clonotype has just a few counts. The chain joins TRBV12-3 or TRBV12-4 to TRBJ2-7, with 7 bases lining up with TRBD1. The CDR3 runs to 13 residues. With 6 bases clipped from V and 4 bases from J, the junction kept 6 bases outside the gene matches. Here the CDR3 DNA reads TGTGCCAGCAGCCGTGCACAGGGGTACGAGCAGTACTTC. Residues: CASSRAQGYEQYF.

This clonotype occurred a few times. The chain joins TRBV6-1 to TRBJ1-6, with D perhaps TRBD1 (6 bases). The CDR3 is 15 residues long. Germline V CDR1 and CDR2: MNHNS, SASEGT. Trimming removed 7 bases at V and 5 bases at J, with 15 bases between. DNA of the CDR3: TGTGCCAGCACCCCAGGGGTTTTAAATAATTCACCCCTCCACTTT. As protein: CASTPGVLNNSPLHF.

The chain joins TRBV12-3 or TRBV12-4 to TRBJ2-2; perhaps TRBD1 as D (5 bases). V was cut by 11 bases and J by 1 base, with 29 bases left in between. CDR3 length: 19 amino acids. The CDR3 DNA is TGTGCCTTCAGTTTGTGGCTTTCAGAGAAGGGGAAGAACACCGGGGAGCTGTTTTTT. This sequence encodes CAFSLWLSEKGKNTGELFF.

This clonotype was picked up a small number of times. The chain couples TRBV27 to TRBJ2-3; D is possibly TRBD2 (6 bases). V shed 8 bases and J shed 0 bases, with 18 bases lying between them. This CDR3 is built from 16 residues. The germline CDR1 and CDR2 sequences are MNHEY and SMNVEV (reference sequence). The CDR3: CASSPGGASSTDTQYF. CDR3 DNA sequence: TGTGCCAGCTCCCCCGGCGGGGCATCAAGCACAGATACGCAGTATTTT.

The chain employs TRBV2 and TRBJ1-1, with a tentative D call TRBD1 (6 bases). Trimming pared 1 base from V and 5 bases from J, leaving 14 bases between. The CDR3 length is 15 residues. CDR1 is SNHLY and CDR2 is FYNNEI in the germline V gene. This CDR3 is CASSEVLNRDTEAFF. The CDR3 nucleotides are TGTGCCAGCAGTGAAGTTTTAAACAGGGATACTGAAGCTTTCTTT.

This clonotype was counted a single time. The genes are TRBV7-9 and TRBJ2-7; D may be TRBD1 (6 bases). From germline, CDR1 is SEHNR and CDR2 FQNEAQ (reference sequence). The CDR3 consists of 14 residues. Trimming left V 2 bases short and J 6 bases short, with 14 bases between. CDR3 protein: CASSLLEGGSEQYF. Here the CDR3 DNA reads TGTGCCAGCAGCTTACTAGAAGGGGGTTCCGAGCAGTACTTC.

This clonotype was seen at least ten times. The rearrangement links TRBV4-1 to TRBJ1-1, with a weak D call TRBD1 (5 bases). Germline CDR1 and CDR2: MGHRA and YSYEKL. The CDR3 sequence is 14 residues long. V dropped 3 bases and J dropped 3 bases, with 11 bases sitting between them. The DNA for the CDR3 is TGCGCCAGCAGCCACTTTGGGGGGTACACTGAAGCTTTCTTT. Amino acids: CASSHFGGYTEAFF.

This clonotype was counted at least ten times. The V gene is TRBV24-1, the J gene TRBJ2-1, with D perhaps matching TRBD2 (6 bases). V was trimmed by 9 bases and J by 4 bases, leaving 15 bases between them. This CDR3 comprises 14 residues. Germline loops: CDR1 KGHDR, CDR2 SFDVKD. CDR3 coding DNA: TGTGCCACCTCGCACCCGGGAGCTTACAATGAGCAGTTCTTC. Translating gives CATSHPGAYNEQFF.